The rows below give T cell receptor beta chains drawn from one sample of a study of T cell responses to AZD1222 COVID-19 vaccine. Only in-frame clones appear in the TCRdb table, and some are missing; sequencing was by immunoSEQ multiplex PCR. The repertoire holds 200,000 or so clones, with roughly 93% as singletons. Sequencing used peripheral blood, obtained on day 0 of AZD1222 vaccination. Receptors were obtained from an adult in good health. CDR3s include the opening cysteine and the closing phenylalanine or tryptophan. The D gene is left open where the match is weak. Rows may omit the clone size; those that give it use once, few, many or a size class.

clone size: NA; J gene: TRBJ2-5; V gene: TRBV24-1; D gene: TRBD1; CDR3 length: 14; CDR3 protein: CATGGTGEKETQYF; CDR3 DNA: TGTGCCACCGGCGGGACAGGGGAAAAAGAGACCCAGTACTTC
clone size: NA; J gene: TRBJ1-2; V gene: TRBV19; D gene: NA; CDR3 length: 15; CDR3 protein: CASRENGQSNYGYTF; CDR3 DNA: TGTGCCAGTAGGGAGAACGGACAGAGTAACTATGGCTACACCTTC
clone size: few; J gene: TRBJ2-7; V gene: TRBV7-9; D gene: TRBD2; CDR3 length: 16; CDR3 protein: CASSLTGGRITDEQYF; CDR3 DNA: TGTGCCAGCAGCTTAACGGGGGGGCGAATTACCGACGAGCAGTACTTC
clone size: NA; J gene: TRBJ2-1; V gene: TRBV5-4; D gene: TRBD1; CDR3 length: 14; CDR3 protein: CASRSDRGYNEQFF; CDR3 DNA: TGTGCCAGCAGGAGCGACAGGGGTTACAATGAGCAGTTCTTC
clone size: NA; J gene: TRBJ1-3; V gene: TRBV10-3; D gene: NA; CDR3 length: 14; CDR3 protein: CAISESTAGNTIYF; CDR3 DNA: TGTGCCATCAGTGAGTCAACAGCTGGAAACACCATATATTTT
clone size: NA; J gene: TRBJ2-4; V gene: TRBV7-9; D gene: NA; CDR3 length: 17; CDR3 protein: CASSLGEGSLAKNIQYF; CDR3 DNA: TGTGCCAGCAGCTTAGGAGAAGGGAGCCTAGCCAAAAACATTCAGTACTTC
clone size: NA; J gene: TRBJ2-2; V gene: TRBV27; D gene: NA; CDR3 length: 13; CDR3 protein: CASGLSNTGELFF; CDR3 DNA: TGTGCCAGTGGGCTCTCGAACACCGGGGAGCTGTTTTTT
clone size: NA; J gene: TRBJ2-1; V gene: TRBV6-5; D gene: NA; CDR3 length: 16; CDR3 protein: CASSSTTLGAYNEQFF; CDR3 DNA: TGTGCCAGCAGTTCTACTACCTTAGGAGCCTACAATGAGCAGTTCTTC
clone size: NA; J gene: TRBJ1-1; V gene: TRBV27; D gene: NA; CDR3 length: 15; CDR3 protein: CASSFSPLGNTEAFF; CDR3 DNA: TGTGCCAGCAGTTTCTCCCCGTTGGGTAACACTGAAGCTTTCTTT
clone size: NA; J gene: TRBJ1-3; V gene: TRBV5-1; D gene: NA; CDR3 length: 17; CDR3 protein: CASSLGAGRHSGNTIYF; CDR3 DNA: TGCGCCAGCAGCTTGGGGGCTGGCAGGCACTCTGGAAACACCATATATTTT
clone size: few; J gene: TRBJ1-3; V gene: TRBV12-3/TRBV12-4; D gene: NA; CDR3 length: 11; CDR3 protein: CASSSGDTIYF; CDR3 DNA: TGTGCCAGTTCTTCTGGAGACACCATATATTTT
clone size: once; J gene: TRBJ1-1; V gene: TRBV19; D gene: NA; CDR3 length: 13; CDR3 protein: CASSQRGSTEAFF; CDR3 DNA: TGTGCCAGTAGCCAAAGGGGGAGCACTGAAGCTTTCTTT
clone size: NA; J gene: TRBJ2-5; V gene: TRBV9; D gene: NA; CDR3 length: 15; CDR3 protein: CASSGSGTPTETQYF; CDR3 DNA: TGTGCCAGCAGCGGCTCCGGGACACCAACCGAGACCCAGTACTTC
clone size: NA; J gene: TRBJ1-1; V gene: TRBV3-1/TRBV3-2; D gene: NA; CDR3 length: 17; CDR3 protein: CASSQKGGGLGNTEAFF; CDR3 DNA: TGTGCCAGCAGCCAAAAGGGAGGGGGTTTAGGTAACACTGAAGCTTTCTTT
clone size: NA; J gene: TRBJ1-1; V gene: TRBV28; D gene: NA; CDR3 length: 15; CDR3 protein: CASSMTDLGNTEAFF; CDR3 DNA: TGTGCCAGCAGTATGACAGATCTCGGGAACACTGAAGCTTTCTTT
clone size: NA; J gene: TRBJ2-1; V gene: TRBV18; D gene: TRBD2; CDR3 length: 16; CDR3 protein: CASSLKGLAGSNEQFF; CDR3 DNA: TGTGCCAGCTCCCTCAAAGGACTAGCGGGGAGCAATGAGCAGTTCTTC
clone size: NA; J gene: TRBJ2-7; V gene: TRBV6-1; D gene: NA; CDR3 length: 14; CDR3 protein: CASSEAVWSGEQYF; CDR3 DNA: TGTGCCAGCAGTGAAGCAGTATGGTCCGGGGAGCAGTACTTC
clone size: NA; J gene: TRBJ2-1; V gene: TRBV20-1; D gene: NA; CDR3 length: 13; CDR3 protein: CSASLDAANEQFF; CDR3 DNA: TGCAGTGCTAGTTTGGACGCCGCCAATGAGCAGTTCTTC
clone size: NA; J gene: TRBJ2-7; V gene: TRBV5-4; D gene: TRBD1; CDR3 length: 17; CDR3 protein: CASSGQSGTGYYTEQYF; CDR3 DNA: TGTGCCAGCAGCGGGCAGTCCGGGACAGGGTATTATACCGAGCAGTACTTC
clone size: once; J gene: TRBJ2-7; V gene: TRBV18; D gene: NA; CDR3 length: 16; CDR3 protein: CASSPRSVGVSYEQYF; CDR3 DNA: TGTGCCAGCTCACCTCGCTCGGTGGGGGTCTCCTACGAGCAGTACTTC
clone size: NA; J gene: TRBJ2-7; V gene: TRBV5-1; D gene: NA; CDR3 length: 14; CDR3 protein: CASSLQGGIYEQYF; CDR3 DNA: TGCGCCAGCAGCCTACAGGGAGGGATCTACGAGCAGTACTTC
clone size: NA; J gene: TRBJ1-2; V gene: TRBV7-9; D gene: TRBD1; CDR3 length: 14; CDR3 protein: CASSLGTGNYGYTF; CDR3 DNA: TGTGCCAGCAGCCTAGGGACAGGGAACTATGGCTACACCTTC
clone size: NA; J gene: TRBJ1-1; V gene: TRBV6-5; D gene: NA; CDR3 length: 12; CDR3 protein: CASASGSGGAFF; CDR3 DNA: TGTGCCAGCGCTTCAGGTTCAGGAGGAGCTTTCTTT
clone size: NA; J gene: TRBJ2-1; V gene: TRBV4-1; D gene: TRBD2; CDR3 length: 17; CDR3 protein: CASSQGRYSGGADEQFF; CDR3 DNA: TGCGCCAGCAGCCAAGGGCGGTATAGCGGGGGGGCCGATGAGCAGTTCTTC
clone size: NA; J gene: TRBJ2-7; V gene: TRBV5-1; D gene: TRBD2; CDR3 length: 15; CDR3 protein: CASSVQRGLHYEQYF; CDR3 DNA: TGCGCCAGCAGCGTTCAGCGGGGACTCCACTACGAGCAGTACTTC
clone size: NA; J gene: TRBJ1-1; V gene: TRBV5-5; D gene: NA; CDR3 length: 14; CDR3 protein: CASSLDWQGLEAFF; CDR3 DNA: TGTGCCAGCAGCTTGGATTGGCAGGGCCTTGAAGCTTTCTTT
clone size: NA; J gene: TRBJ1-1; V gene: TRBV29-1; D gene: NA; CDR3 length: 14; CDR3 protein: CSVEVRTPNTEAFF; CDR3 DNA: TGCAGCGTTGAAGTACGGACACCTAACACTGAAGCTTTCTTT
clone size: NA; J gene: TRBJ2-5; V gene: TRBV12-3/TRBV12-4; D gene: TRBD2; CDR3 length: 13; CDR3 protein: CASSLAGRETQYF; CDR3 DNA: TGTGCCAGCAGTTTAGCCGGGAGGGAGACCCAGTACTTC
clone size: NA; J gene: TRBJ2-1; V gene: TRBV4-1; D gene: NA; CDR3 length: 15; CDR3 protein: CASRRSAGQNNEQFF; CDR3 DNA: TGCGCCAGCCGGCGGTCGGCGGGGCAAAACAATGAGCAGTTCTTC
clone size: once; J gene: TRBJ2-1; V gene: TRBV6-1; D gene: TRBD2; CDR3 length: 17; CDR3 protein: CASSDPTGSGRANEQFF; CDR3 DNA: TGTGCCAGCAGTGACCCTACCGGTAGCGGGAGGGCCAATGAGCAGTTCTTC
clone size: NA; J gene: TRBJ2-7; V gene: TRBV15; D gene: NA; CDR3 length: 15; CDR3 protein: CATSSLGLRTYEQYF; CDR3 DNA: TGTGCCACCAGCAGCCTGGGACTTCGCACGTACGAGCAGTACTTC
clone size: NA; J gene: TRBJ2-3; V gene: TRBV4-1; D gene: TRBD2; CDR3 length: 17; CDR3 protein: CASSQPQWRESTDTQYF; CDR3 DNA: TGCGCCAGCAGCCAACCCCAGTGGCGGGAGAGCACAGATACGCAGTATTTT
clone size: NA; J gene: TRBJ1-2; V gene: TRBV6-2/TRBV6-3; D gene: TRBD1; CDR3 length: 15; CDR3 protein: CASSNDRGALNGYTF; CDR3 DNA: TGTGCCAGCAGTAACGACAGGGGAGCTCTGAATGGCTACACCTTC
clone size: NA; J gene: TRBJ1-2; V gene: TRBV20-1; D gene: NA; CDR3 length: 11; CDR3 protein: CSAQVGEGYTF; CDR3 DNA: TGCAGTGCCCAGGTTGGGGAGGGCTACACCTTC
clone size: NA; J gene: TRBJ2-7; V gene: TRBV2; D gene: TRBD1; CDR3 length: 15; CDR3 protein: CASSEYGTGDYEQYF; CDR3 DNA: TGTGCCAGCAGTGAATACGGGACAGGGGACTACGAGCAGTACTTC
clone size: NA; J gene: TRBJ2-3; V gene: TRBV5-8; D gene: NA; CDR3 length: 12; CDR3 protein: CASQQYTDTQYF; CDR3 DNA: TGTGCCAGCCAACAATACACAGATACGCAGTATTTT
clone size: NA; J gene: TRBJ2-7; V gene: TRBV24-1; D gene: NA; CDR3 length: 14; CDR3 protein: CATSDLPGAGEQYF; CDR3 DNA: TGTGCCACCAGTGATTTGCCCGGGGCGGGGGAGCAGTACTTC